This is a list of T cell receptor beta chains from one sample in a study of T cell responses to AZD1222 COVID-19 vaccine. Measured with immunoSEQ multiplex PCR; TCRdb has only the in-frame clones, and not every one. The table has some 130,000 clones, over 75% seen once. Sequenced material: peripheral blood, taken on day 0 of MenACWY control vaccination. Every receptor here comes from an adult in good health. Both conserved end residues are part of each CDR3. Fields, in order: J gene, V gene, CDR3 length, clone size, CDR3 protein. Size is stated for part of the rows, as once, few or many counts, or as a class when the clone is expanded.

J: TRBJ2-2
V: TRBV9
length: 15
size: .
CDR3: CASSVRKERPGELFF

J: TRBJ1-1
V: TRBV3-1/TRBV3-2
length: 14
size: .
CDR3: CASTHRQRNTEAFF

J: TRBJ2-7
V: TRBV5-1
length: 13
size: .
CDR3: CANDLAGDYEQYF

J: TRBJ2-7
V: TRBV3-1/TRBV3-2
length: 16
size: .
CDR3: CASSPGVGRSLYEQYF

J: TRBJ2-7
V: TRBV4-1
length: 12
size: .
CDR3: CASSHPLGEQYF

J: TRBJ2-2
V: TRBV6-2/TRBV6-3
length: 16
size: .
CDR3: CASSYSGGTNTGELFF

J: TRBJ2-1
V: TRBV4-1
length: 16
size: .
CDR3: CASSLTPGVLRNEQFF

J: TRBJ1-2
V: TRBV28
length: 12
size: .
CDR3: CASSLIQYGYTF

J: TRBJ2-3
V: TRBV10-1
length: 18
size: .
CDR3: CASSESRTSGTSTDTQYF

J: TRBJ1-1
V: TRBV3-1/TRBV3-2
length: 12
size: few
CDR3: CASIGRNTEAFF

J: TRBJ1-2
V: TRBV30
length: 12
size: .
CDR3: CAWRSRVTGYTF

J: TRBJ1-6
V: TRBV5-1
length: 15
size: .
CDR3: CASSLRPGANSPLHF

J: TRBJ1-3
V: TRBV4-1
length: 14
size: few
CDR3: CASSQGQGVDTIYF

J: TRBJ2-2
V: TRBV28
length: 16
size: .
CDR3: CASSLMTGRAFGELFF

J: TRBJ1-1
V: TRBV11-2
length: 15
size: .
CDR3: CASSLVGGAGTEAFF

J: TRBJ2-3
V: TRBV27
length: 17
size: .
CDR3: CASSFSGRQGGAHSQYF

J: TRBJ1-2
V: TRBV11-2
length: 14
size: .
CDR3: CASSLTFGAYGYTF

J: TRBJ2-7
V: TRBV6-5
length: 13
size: .
CDR3: CASSSGTGWSRYF

J: TRBJ1-4
V: TRBV3-1/TRBV3-2
length: 13
size: once
CDR3: CASSQGTGTVLFF

J: TRBJ2-7
V: TRBV23-1
length: 14
size: .
CDR3: CASPGGGLRYEQYF

J: TRBJ2-7
V: TRBV28
length: 14
size: .
CDR3: CASSNGLATGEQYF

J: TRBJ1-3
V: TRBV12-3/TRBV12-4
length: 12
size: .
CDR3: CASSPQGVTIYF

J: TRBJ1-6
V: TRBV18
length: 15
size: .
CDR3: CASSPFGTYNSPLHF

J: TRBJ2-7
V: TRBV5-1
length: 12
size: .
CDR3: CASSPRGYEQYF

J: TRBJ1-4
V: TRBV10-2
length: 13
size: once
CDR3: CATRTGANEKLFF

J: TRBJ1-5
V: TRBV5-1
length: 15
size: .
CDR3: CASSLDGQENQPQHF

J: TRBJ2-5
V: TRBV6-5
length: 15
size: .
CDR3: CASSYTGTEEETQYF

J: TRBJ2-7
V: TRBV30
length: 13
size: .
CDR3: CAWSRGAAYEQYF

J: TRBJ2-2
V: TRBV5-8
length: 16
size: .
CDR3: CASSGGGLSFAGELFF

J: TRBJ1-5
V: TRBV7-6
length: 14
size: .
CDR3: CASSLTNSNQPQHF

J: TRBJ2-1
V: TRBV7-9
length: 12
size: once
CDR3: CASSVTGYEQFF

J: TRBJ1-1
V: TRBV6-5
length: 14
size: once
CDR3: CASSIDSRNTEAFF

J: TRBJ2-1
V: TRBV18
length: 17
size: .
CDR3: CASSPPVSGRKGNEQFF

J: TRBJ2-3
V: TRBV19
length: 16
size: .
CDR3: CASSIGAGLSTDTQYF

J: TRBJ1-4
V: TRBV28
length: 14
size: few
CDR3: CASGPERGLRKLFF

J: TRBJ2-7
V: TRBV7-2
length: 11
size: .
CDR3: CASSLEYEQYF

J: TRBJ2-1
V: TRBV11-2
length: 14
size: .
CDR3: CASSLDTVGNEQFF

J: TRBJ1-6
V: TRBV3-1/TRBV3-2
length: 16
size: .
CDR3: CASTRGREQNNSPLHF

J: TRBJ1-2
V: TRBV5-1
length: 13
size: few
CDR3: CASSLERGYGYTF